These 30 T cell receptor beta chains share one sample of origin, sequenced in a study of cytomegalovirus exposure and HLA in healthy donors. 60 Vbeta and 13 Jbeta primers were used in PCR. Assay: immunoSEQ multiplex PCR; the TCRdb copy retains only in-frame clones and omits some. The sample has about 120,000 clones, about 76% seen once. Sequencing was carried out using PBMCs. The source is a woman aged 40 to 55 in good health and CMV-seropositive.

The rearrangement joins TRBV5-1 to TRBJ1-1, with D possibly being TRBD1 (5 bases). The CDR3 is made up of 13 amino acids. The V gene's germline CDR1 is SGHRS and CDR2 YFSETQ. Trimming took off 3 bases at V and 3 bases at J, with 9 bases between the two ends. CDR3 sequence: CASSSDSYTEAFF. The CDR3, as DNA: TGCGCCAGCAGCTCCGACAGCTACACTGAAGCTTTCTTT.

This chain links TRBV10-3 with TRBJ2-2; perhaps TRBD1 as D (6 bases). CDR1 and CDR2 (germline): ENHRY, SYGVKD. V was trimmed by 3 bases and J by 4 bases, leaving 12 bases between them. CDR3 length: 15 residues. DNA of the CDR3: TGTGCCATCAGTGAAAACAGGGATTTCACCGGGGAGCTGTTTTTT. Its protein is CAISENRDFTGELFF.

This sequence joins TRBV2 and TRBJ1-5, with D uncertain. CDR3 size: 12 residues. The ends were cut back, 4 bases at V and 4 bases at J, with 5 bases in the middle. Germline V gene sequence: CDR1 SNHLY, CDR2 FYNNEI. The CDR3 loop reads CASSVGNQPQHF. The CDR3, as DNA: TGTGCCAGCAGTGTCGGGAATCAGCCCCAGCATTTT.

The genes are TRBV2 and TRBJ1-1; D not resolved. The germline CDR1 and CDR2 sequences are SNHLY and FYNNEI. The CDR3 covers 11 residues. V lost 8 bases to trimming and J lost 7 bases, with 11 bases between them. The CDR3 DNA reads TGTGCCAGCGCAGACTTCTTTGAAGCTTTCTTT. Its protein is CASADFFEAFF. The full variable domain, in which reference TRBV2 and TRBJ1-1 provide the parts outside the CDR3, is EPEVTQTPSHQVTQMGQEVILRCVPISNHLYFYWYRQILGQKVEFLVSFYNNEISEKSEIFDDQFSVERPDGSNFTLKIRSTKLEDSAMYFCASADFFEAFFGQGTRLTVV.

This sequence joins TRBV30 and TRBJ1-4; weak D call: TRBD1 (5 bases). Germline V gene sequence: CDR1 GTSNPN, CDR2 SVGIG (reference sequence). V lost 2 bases, J lost 4 bases, and 17 bases lay in between. CDR3 length: 16 residues. CDR3 sequence reads: CAWSIMQTVYNEKLFF. The CDR3 coding sequence is TGTGCCTGGAGTATCATGCAGACAGTTTATAATGAAAAACTGTTTTTT.

This chain connects TRBV7-3 to TRBJ2-5, with 11 nucleotides matching TRBD2. Per germline, CDR1 SGHTA and CDR2 FQGTGA. The CDR3 contains 13 residues. Trimming removed 5 bases from V and 14 bases from J; junction bases left unmatched: 10. CDR3 loop: CASSPTSSGGLYF. CDR3 DNA sequence: TGTGCCAGCAGCCCTACCTCTAGCGGGGGGTTATACTTC.

This chain joins TRBV7-9 and TRBJ1-1, with 7 bases lining up with TRBD1. The CDR3 is made up of 12 amino acids. Germline CDR1 SEHNR, CDR2 FQNEAQ (reference sequence). J lost 10 bases, V lost 7 bases, and 9 bases had no gene match. The DNA of the CDR3 is TGTGCCAGCATCGATGGGCAGGGGGGAGCTTTCTTT. Translated: CASIDGQGGAFF. Supplemented by reference TRBV7-9 and TRBJ1-1, the full variable domain reads DTGVSQNPRHKITKRGQNVTFRCDPISEHNRLYWYRQTLGQGPEFLTYFQNEAQLEKSRLLSDRFSAERPKGSFSTLEIQRTEQGDSAMYLCASIDGQGGAFFGQGTRLTVV.

The rearrangement uses TRBV4-2 and TRBJ1-1; D remains unclear. Germline assignment: CDR1 LGHNA and CDR2 YNFKEQ. Trimming took off 4 bases at V and 6 bases at J, with 18 bases between the two ends. The CDR3 has 15 amino acids. CDR3 residues: CASSPEPGSSAEAFF. For the CDR3, the DNA is TGTGCCAGCAGCCCCGAGCCCGGATCGAGCGCTGAAGCTTTCTTT.

V gene TRBV5-1 combines with J gene TRBJ1-6; unclear D gene. The length of the CDR3 is 14 residues. CDR1 is SGHRS, CDR2 YFSETQ, per germline. V lost 0 bases and J lost 5, with 6 bases in between. CDR3 loop: CASSLDPNNSPLHF. The DNA for the CDR3 is TGCGCCAGCAGCTTGGATCCCAATAATTCACCCCTCCACTTT. The entire variable domain, with the rest obtained from reference TRBV5-1 and TRBJ1-6, is as follows: KAGVTQTPRYLIKTRGQQVTLSCSPISGHRSVSWYQQTPGQGLQFLFEYFSETQRNKGNFPGRFSGRQFSNSRSEMNVSTLELGDSALYLCASSLDPNNSPLHFGNGTRLTVT.

The V gene is TRBV5-1, the J gene TRBJ2-1, with 9 bases identical to TRBD1. The germline CDR1 and CDR2 sequences are SGHRS and YFSETQ. V gave up 0 bases and J gave up 8 bases; unmatched junction bases: 9. The CDR3 is made up of 16 amino acids. CDR3 amino acids: CASSLAARQGGDEQFF. For the CDR3, the DNA is TGCGCCAGCAGCTTGGCCGCGAGACAGGGGGGTGATGAGCAGTTCTTC.

This chain connects TRBV6-5 to TRBJ1-2; 7 positions match TRBD1. The V gene's germline CDR1 is MNHEY and CDR2 SVGAGI. V shed 5 bases and J 4 bases; nucleotides not matched to a gene: 7. CDR3 length equals 14 residues. The CDR3 DNA is TGTGCCAGCAGTCGTACAGGGGACATCTATGGCTACACCTTC. Its translation is CASSRTGDIYGYTF.

The chain is built from TRBV5-8 and TRBJ1-6; TRBD1 agrees at 7 bases. Looked up from germline, CDR1 is SGHTS and CDR2 is YDEGEE. The CDR3 covers 16 residues. Trimming took 3 bases from V and 0 from J; bases not matched to a gene: 3. CDR3 sequence (DNA): TGTGCCAGCAGCTCCTCAGGGGGCTCCTATAATTCACCCCTCCACTTT. Its protein is CASSSSGGSYNSPLHF. The full variable domain, rest sourced from reference TRBV5-8 and TRBJ1-6, is EAGVTQSPTHLIKTRGQQATLRCSPISGHTSVYWYQQALGLGLQFLLWYDEGEERNRGNFPPRFSGRQFPNYSSELNVNALELEDSALYLCASSSSGGSYNSPLHFGNGTRLTVT.

This sequence joins TRBV7-9 and TRBJ1-1; D might be TRBD1 (5 bases). Germline assignment: CDR1 SEHNR and CDR2 FQNEAQ (reference sequence). Trimming left V 5 bases short and J 5 bases short, with 18 bases between. The CDR3 is made up of 15 amino acids. The chain's CDR3 is CASSRMGGGGTEAFF. The CDR3, as DNA: TGTGCCAGCAGCCGGATGGGGGGGGGAGGTACTGAAGCTTTCTTT.

This clone was seen a few times. Different DNA sequences within this sample yield the same CDR3. The V call is TRBV6-5, the J call TRBJ2-5; D may be TRBD2 (5 bases). The germline gives CDR1 MNHEY, CDR2 SVGAGI. The CDR3 extends over 13 amino acids. V lost 2 bases and J 4 bases, leaving 8 bases between the germline ends. The CDR3 is CASSYGRGETQYF. CDR3 sequence (DNA): TGTGCCAGCAGTTACGGGAGAGGAGAGACCCAGTACTTC.

The rearrangement links TRBV7-9 to TRBJ1-2, with 9 bases fitting TRBD1. Germline lookup yields CDR1 SEHNR and CDR2 FQNEAQ (reference sequence). The CDR3 contains 14 residues. V shed 5 bases, J shed 7 bases, and the junction held 8 bases outside the gene matches. The CDR3 region is CASSLTRTGAGYTF. CDR3 sequence (DNA): TGTGCCAGCAGCCTTACTCGGACAGGGGCTGGCTACACCTTC.

The chain couples TRBV7-2 to TRBJ1-2; D not certain. CDR1 and CDR2 from the germline V gene are SGHTA and FQGNSA. The CDR3 runs to 14 residues. The germline V and J ends were trimmed by 0 bases and 2 bases, with 7 bases remaining between them. In DNA form, the CDR3 reads TGTGCCAGCAGCTTAGCTCCGGGGAACTATGGCTACACCTTC. Amino acid sequence: CASSLAPGNYGYTF.

The gene calls are TRBV7-3 and TRBJ2-3, with TRBD2 matching 7 bases. Germline V CDR1 and CDR2: SGHTA, FQGTGA. The CDR3 runs to 14 residues. V shed 5 bases and J 5 bases; nucleotides not matched to a gene: 7. The CDR3 protein is CASSPSGVGDTQYF. The CDR3 region has the DNA TGTGCCAGCAGCCCGAGCGGGGTTGGAGATACGCAGTATTTT.

This sequence joins TRBV30 and TRBJ1-1; a possible D gene is TRBD1 (5 bases). Germline V gene lookup returns CDR1 GTSNPN and CDR2 SVGIG (reference sequence). Trimming took off 5 bases at V and 0 bases at J, with 10 bases between the two ends. The CDR3 is 13 residues long. CDR3 DNA sequence: TGTGCCTGGGGGGCAGGGTTGAACACTGAAGCTTTCTTT. Its protein product is CAWGAGLNTEAFF.

The chain carries TRBV2 and TRBJ2-3; no definite D call. V lost 4 bases and J lost 6, with 5 bases in between. The germline V gene encodes CDR1 SNHLY and CDR2 FYNNEI. This CDR3 has 11 amino acids. The CDR3 bases are TGTGCCAGCAGTGGTGAGGATACGCAGTATTTT. Residues: CASSGEDTQYF.

The chain carries TRBV6-5 and TRBJ1-2; D is ambiguous. Trimming shortened V by 2 bases and J by 8 bases, and 18 bases separated the two germline ends. Looked up from germline, CDR1 is MNHEY and CDR2 is SVGAGI. CDR3 size: 15 residues. The CDR3 loop reads CASSYSSAPTGGYTF. Written as DNA, the CDR3 is TGTGCCAGCAGTTACAGCTCCGCTCCAACGGGGGGCTACACCTTC.

The chain carries TRBV27 and TRBJ1-2, with TRBD1 as a possible D gene (5 bases). The CDR3 length is 16 residues. The V and J ends lost 3 bases and 8 bases respectively, with 22 bases between them. CDR1 is MNHEY and CDR2 is SMNVEV in the germline V gene (reference sequence). CDR3 sequence (DNA): TGTGCCAGCAGTTTCTCCCTACTAAGGGGCGCGGCGGGCTACACCTTC. It is translated as CASSFSLLRGAAGYTF.

The CDR3 is CASSLALDPNSYEQYF. Written as DNA, the CDR3 is TGTGCCAGCAGCTTAGCGCTAGATCCAAACTCCTACGAGCAGTACTTC. The chain joins TRBV7-9 to TRBJ2-7; D remains ambiguous. V lost 0 bases, J lost 0 bases, and 12 bases lay in between. Looked up from germline, CDR1 is SEHNR and CDR2 is FQNEAQ (reference sequence). CDR3 length: 16 residues.

The J gene is TRBJ1-3, the V gene TRBV2, with D possibly being TRBD1 (6 bases). The CDR3 extends over 14 amino acids. From germline, CDR1 is SNHLY and CDR2 FYNNEI. Between the trimmed V and J ends, which lost 6 bases and 2 bases, there was a span of 11 bases. The CDR3 DNA sequence: TGTGCCAGCAGACAGGGTGGAGCTGGAAACACCATATATTTT. Translating it yields CASRQGGAGNTIYF.

Here the CDR3 reads CASSHRGGSGEQYF. The DNA for the CDR3 is TGTGCCAGCAGTCACCGAGGGGGTTCGGGCGAGCAGTACTTC. The chain employs TRBV27 and TRBJ2-7, with D possibly TRBD1 on 6 matching bases. CDR1 MNHEY and CDR2 SMNVEV come from the germline V gene (reference sequence). Trimming took 5 bases from V and 6 from J, leaving 17 bases between them. The CDR3 length is 14 residues.

About this clone: Additional DNA sequences in this sample encode the identical CDR3. The CDR3 sequence is CAGARGSQETQYF. CDR3 in DNA: TGTGCCGGAGCGCGGGGTTCGCAAGAGACCCAGTACTTC. This chain uses TRBV30 with TRBJ2-5; D possibly corresponds to TRBD2 (6 bases). Trimming cost V 8 bases and J 2 bases, with 15 bases left between them. The germline V gene has CDR1 GTSNPN and CDR2 SVGIG (reference sequence). The CDR3 covers 13 residues.

A few counts support this clone. The V gene is TRBV15, the J gene TRBJ1-2; 8 bases are shared with TRBD1. Germline CDR1 is LNHNV and CDR2 is YYDKDF (reference sequence). This CDR3 region has 18 residues. Trimming removed 4 bases from V and 7 bases from J; junction bases left unmatched: 20. The CDR3 loop is CATSKLGAVRGRMLGYTF. The DNA of the CDR3 is TGTGCCACCAGCAAACTCGGGGCCGTCAGGGGGCGGATGCTTGGCTACACCTTC.

The chain combines TRBV10-3 with TRBJ2-7, with TRBD2 matching over 14 bases. Germline V gene data show CDR1 as ENHRY and CDR2 as SYGVKD. Trimming removed 10 bases from V and 5 bases from J; junction bases left unmatched: 4. The CDR3 covers 13 residues. The CDR3 is CATGLAGGDEQYF. The CDR3, as DNA: TGTGCCACAGGACTAGCGGGGGGTGACGAGCAGTACTTC.

This sequence joins TRBV27 and TRBJ2-6; 9 nucleotides match TRBD1. From germline, CDR1 is MNHEY and CDR2 SMNVEV (reference sequence). This CDR3 comprises 17 residues. Unmatched junction bases numbered 11, after V lost 7 bases and J lost 4 bases. CDR3 DNA: TGTGCCAGCACCCGACAGGGGGGGACTTTGGGGGCCAACGTCCTGACTTTC. As protein: CASTRQGGTLGANVLTF.

The V call is TRBV5-1, the J call TRBJ2-2; possible D gene TRBD1, 6 bases. Trimming removed 3 bases at V and 6 bases at J, with 12 bases between. The CDR3 is 14 residues long. Germline-derived CDR1 and CDR2 are SGHRS and YFSETQ. The CDR3 DNA is TGCGCCAGCAGCTGGACAGCCGGACCCGGGGAGCTGTTTTTT. Translated, it gives CASSWTAGPGELFF.

Notes on this clone: Other DNA sequences in this sample translate to the same CDR3. The chain uses TRBV6-5 and TRBJ1-2; D is ambiguous. This CDR3 has 11 amino acids. V lost 3 bases and J 7 bases, leaving 6 bases between the germline ends. The germline CDR1 and CDR2 sequences are MNHEY and SVGAGI. CDR3 coding DNA: TGTGCCAGCAGTTATCGGGGTGGCTACACCTTC. Its translation is CASSYRGGYTF.